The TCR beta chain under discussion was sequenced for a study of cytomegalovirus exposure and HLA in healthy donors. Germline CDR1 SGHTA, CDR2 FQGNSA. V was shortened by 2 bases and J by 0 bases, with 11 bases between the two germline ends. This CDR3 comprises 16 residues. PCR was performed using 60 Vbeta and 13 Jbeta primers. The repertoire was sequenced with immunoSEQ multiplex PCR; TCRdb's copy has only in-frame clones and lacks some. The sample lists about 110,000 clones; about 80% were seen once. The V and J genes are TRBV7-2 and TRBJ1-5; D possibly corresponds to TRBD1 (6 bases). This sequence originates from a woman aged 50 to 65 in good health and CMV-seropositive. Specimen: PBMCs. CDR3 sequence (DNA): TGTGCCAGCAGCTTATCGGGGACAACTAGCAATCAGCCCCAGCATTTT. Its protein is CASSLSGTTSNQPQHF. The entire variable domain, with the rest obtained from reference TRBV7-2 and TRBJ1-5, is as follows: GAGVSQSPSNKVTEKGKDVELRCDPISGHTALYWYRQSLGQGLEFLIYFQGNSAPDKSGLPSDRFSAERTGGSVSTLTIQRTQQEDSAVYLCASSLSGTTSNQPQHFGDGTRLSIL.